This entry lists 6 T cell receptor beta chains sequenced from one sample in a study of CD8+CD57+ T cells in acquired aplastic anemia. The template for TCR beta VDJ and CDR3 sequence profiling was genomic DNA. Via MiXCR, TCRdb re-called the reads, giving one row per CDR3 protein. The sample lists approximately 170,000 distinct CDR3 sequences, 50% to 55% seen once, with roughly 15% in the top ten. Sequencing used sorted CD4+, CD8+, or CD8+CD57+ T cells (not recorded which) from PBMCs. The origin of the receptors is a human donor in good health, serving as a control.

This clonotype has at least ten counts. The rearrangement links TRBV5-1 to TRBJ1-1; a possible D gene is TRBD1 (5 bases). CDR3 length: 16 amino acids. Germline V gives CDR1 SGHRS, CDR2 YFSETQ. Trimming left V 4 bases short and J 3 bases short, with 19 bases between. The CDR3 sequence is CASSPWAGVGDTEAFF. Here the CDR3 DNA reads TGCGCCAGCAGCCCCTGGGCGGGGGTGGGCGACACTGAAGCTTTCTTT.

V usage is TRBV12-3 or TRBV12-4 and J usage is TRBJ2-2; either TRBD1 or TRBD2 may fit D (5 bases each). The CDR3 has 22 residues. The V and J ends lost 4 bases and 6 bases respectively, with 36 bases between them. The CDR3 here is CASSSLGVPGPKRTTASGELFF. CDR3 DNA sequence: TGTGCCAGCAGTTCCTTAGGCGTCCCGGGACCCAAGCGTACCACTGCGTCCGGGGAGCTGTTTTTT.

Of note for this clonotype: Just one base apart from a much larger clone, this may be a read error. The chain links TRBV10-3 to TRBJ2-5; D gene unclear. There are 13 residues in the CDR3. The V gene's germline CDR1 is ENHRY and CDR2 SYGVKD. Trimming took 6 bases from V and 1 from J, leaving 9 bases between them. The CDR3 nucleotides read TGTGCCATCAGGATAGGGCTCCAAGAGACCCAGTACTTC. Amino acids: CAIRIGLQETQYF.

Here the CDR3 DNA reads TGTGCCAGCAGCTCCGCCTTAGGGGGGGCGGAGGTATATGGCTACACCTTC. Its translation is CASSSALGGAEVYGYTF. The rearrangement links TRBV11-2 to TRBJ1-2, with D perhaps TRBD1 (6 bases). Trimming left V 4 bases short and J 5 bases short, with 23 bases between. Germline assignment: CDR1 SGHAT and CDR2 FQNNGV. This CDR3 spans 17 amino acids.

Here the CDR3 reads CASSSAASGGAGTYEQYF. The CDR3 DNA follows: TGTGCCAGCAGCTCGGCGGCTAGCGGGGGGGCCGGGACCTACGAGCAGTACTTC. The chain employs TRBV7-9 and TRBJ2-7; 12 bases are a match to TRBD2. V was pared by 4 bases and J by 2 bases, with 12 bases of the junction left unmatched. This CDR3 spans 18 amino acids. CDR1 and CDR2 (germline): SEHNR, FQNEAQ (reference sequence).

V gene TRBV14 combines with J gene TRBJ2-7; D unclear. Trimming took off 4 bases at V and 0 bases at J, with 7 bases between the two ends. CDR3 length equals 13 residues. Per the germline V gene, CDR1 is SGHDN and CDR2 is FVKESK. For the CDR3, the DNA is TGTGCCAGCAGCCTTTACAGCTCCTACGAGCAGTACTTC. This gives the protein CASSLYSSYEQYF.